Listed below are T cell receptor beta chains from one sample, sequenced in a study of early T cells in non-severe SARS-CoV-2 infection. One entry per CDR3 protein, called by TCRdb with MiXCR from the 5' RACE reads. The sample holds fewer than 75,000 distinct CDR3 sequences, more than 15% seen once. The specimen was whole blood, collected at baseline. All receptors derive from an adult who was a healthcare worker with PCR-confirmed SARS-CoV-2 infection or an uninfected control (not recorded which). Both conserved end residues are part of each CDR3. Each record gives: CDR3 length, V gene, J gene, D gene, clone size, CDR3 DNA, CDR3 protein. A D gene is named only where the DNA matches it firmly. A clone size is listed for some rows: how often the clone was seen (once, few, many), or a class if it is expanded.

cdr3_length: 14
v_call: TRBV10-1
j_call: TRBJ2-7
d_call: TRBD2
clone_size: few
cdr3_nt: TGCGCCAGCAGTGACAGCGGGAGCGTCTACGAGCAGTACTTC
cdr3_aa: CASSDSGSVYEQYF

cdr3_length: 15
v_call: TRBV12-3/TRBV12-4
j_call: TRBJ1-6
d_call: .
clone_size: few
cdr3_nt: TGTGCCAGCAGTGAGAGGGGTGCCTATAATTCACCCCTCCACTTT
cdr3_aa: CASSERGAYNSPLHF

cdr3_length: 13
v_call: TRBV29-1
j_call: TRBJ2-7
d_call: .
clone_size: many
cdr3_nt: TGCAGCGTTGAGTCGGGCGGGGACTACGAGCAGTACTTC
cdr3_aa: CSVESGGDYEQYF

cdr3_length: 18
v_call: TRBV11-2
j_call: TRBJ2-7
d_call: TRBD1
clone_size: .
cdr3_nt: TGTGCCAGCAGCCCCGTGAACCGGGACAGGGGGCGGTCCTACGAGCAGTACTTC
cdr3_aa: CASSPVNRDRGRSYEQYF

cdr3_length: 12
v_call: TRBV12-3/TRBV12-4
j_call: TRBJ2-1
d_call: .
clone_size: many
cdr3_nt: TGTGCCAGCAGCCACAGTTTGGGGGATGAGTTCTTC
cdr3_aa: CASSHSLGDEFF

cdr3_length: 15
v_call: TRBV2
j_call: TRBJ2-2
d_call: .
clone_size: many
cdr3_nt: TGTGCCAGCAGCCCCGGGACATCGAACACCGGGGAGCTGTTTTTT
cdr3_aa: CASSPGTSNTGELFF

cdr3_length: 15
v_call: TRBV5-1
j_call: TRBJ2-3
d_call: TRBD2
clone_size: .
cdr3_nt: TGCGCCAGCAGCTTGGGGACTAGCGGAGCAGATACGCAGTATTTT
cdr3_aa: CASSLGTSGADTQYF

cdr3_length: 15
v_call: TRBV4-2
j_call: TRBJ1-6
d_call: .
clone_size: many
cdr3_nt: TGTGCCAGCAGCCCCAGTGTGCAGGACGATTCACCCCTCCACTTT
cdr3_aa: CASSPSVQDDSPLHF

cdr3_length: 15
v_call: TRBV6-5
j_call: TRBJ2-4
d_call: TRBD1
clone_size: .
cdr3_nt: TGTGCCAGCAGGAGGGGGGGACAGGGAGCAAACATTCAGTACTTC
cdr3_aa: CASRRGGQGANIQYF

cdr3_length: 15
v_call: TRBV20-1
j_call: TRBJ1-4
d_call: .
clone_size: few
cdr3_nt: TGCAGTGCTATTAGGGGGGCAGGTACTAATGAAAAACTGTTTTTT
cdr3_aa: CSAIRGAGTNEKLFF

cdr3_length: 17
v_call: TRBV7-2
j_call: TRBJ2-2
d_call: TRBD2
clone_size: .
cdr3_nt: TGTGCCAGCAGCTCCATACCTCTAGCGGGAGGGGCCGGGGAGCTGTTTTTT
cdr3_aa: CASSSIPLAGGAGELFF

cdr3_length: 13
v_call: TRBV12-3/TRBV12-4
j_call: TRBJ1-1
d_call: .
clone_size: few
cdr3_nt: TGTGCCAGCAGCCCTACTCGGAACACTGAAGCTTTCTTT
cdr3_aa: CASSPTRNTEAFF

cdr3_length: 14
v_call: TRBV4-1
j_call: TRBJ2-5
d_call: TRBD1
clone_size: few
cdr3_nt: TGCGCCAGCAGCCAAAGGACAGGAGGAGAGACCCAGTACTTC
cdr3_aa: CASSQRTGGETQYF

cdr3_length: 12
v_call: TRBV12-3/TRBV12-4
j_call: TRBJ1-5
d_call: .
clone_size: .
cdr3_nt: TGTGCCAGCAGTGCCTCACAGGAGCCCCAGCATTTT
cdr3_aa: CASSASQEPQHF

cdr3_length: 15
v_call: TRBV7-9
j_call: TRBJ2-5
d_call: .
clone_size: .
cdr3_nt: TGTGCCAGCAGCAAATCTACAGGATATGAAGAGACCCAGTACTTC
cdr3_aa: CASSKSTGYEETQYF

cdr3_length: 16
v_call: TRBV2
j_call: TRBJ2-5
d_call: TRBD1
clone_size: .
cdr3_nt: TGTGCCAGCAGTGATTCGTGGGACAGGGACCAAGAGACCCAGTACTTC
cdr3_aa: CASSDSWDRDQETQYF

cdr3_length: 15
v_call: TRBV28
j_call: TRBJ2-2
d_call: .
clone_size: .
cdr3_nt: TGTGCCAGCAGTCCCCGTAGCCCGAACACCGGGGAGCTGTTTTTT
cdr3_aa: CASSPRSPNTGELFF

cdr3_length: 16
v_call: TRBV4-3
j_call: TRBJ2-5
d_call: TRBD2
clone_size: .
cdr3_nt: TGCGCCAGCAGCCAAGAGGGTAGCGGGAGGAGAGAGACCCAGTACTTC
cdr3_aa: CASSQEGSGRRETQYF

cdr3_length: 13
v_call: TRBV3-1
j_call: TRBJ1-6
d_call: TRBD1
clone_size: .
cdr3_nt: TGTGCCAGCAGCCGGGACAGGGATTCACCCCTCCACTTT
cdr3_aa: CASSRDRDSPLHF

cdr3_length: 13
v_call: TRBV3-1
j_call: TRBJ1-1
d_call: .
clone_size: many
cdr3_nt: TGTGCCAGCGGGACGTGGGGGTCGGATGAAGCTTTCTTT
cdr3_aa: CASGTWGSDEAFF

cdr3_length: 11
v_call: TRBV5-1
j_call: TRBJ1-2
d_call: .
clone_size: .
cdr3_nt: TGCGCCAGCAGCTATGGTCCTGGCTACACCTTC
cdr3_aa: CASSYGPGYTF

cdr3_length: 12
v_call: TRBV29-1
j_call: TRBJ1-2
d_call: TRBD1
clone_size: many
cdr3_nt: TGCAGCGCCCGGACAGGGGGCTATGGCTACACCTTC
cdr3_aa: CSARTGGYGYTF

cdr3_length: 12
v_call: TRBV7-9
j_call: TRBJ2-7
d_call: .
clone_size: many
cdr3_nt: TGTGCCAGCAGCAGGGATGGTTCAGGGCATAGATTC
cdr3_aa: CASSRDGSGHRF

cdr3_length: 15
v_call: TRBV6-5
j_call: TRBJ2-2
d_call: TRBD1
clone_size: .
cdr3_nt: TGTGCCAGCAGTCGCCGGACAGGGAGGACCGGGGAGCTGTTTTTT
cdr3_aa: CASSRRTGRTGELFF

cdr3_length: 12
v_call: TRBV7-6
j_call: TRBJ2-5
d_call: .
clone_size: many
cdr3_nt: TGTGCCAGCAGTCTGGGGCGGGAGACCCAGTACTTC
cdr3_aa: CASSLGRETQYF

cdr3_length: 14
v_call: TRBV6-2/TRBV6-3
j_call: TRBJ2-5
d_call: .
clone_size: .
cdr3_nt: TGTGCCAGCAGTACCGGGACCGATCAAGAGACCCAGTACTTC
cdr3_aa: CASSTGTDQETQYF

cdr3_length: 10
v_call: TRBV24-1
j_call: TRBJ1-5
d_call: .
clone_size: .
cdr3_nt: TGTTCTCGGTTAAATCAGCCCCAGCATTTT
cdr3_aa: CSRLNQPQHF

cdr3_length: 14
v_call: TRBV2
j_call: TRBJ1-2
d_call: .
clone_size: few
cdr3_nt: TGTGCCAGCAGTGACAGTTCAGGGGTCTATGGCTACACCTTC
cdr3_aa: CASSDSSGVYGYTF

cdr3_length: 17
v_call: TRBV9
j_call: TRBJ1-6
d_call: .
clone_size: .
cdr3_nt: TGTGCCAACGGAAGATACATACCGAACTCCTATAATTCACCCCTCCACTTT
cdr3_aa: CANGRYIPNSYNSPLHF

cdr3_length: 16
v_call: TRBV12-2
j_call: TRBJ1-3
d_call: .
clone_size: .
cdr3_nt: TGTGCAAGTCGCTTTCAGGGGGCCCTCTCTGGAAACACCATATATTTT
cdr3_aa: CASRFQGALSGNTIYF

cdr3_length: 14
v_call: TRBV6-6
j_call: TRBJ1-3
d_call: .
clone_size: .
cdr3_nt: TGTGCCAGCAGTCCCGGGCTTTCTGGAAACACCATATATTTT
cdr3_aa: CASSPGLSGNTIYF

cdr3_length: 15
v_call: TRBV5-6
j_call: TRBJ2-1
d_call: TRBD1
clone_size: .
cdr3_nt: TGTGCCAGCAGCGCGGGACAGGGGCACTACAATGAGCAGTTCTTC
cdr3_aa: CASSAGQGHYNEQFF

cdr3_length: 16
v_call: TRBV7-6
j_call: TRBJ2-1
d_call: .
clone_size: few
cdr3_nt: TGTGCCAGCAGCTCCTTTGGGGGGCAGTCCTACAATGAGCAGTTCTTC
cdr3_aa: CASSSFGGQSYNEQFF

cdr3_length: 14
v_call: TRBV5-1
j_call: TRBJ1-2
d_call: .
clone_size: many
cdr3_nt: TGCGCCAGCAGCTTGGATATGGGTGTGGGCGGCTACACCTTC
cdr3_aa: CASSLDMGVGGYTF

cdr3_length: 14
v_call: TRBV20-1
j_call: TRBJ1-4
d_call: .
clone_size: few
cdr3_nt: TGCAGTGCTAGAGATCCCAGGGGAGGTGAAAAACTGTTTTTT
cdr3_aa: CSARDPRGGEKLFF

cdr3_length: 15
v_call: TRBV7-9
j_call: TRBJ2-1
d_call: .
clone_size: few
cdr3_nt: TGTGCCAGCAGCTTAGCGGGACGCCGATACAATGAGCAGTTCTTC
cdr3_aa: CASSLAGRRYNEQFF

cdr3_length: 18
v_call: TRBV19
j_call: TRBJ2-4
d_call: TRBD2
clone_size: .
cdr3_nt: TGTGCCAGTACCAGCCGGACTAGCGGGGGCCTTTCCAAAAACATTCAGTACTTC
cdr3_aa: CASTSRTSGGLSKNIQYF

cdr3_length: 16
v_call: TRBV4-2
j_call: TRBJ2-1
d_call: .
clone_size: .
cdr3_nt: TGTGCCAGCAGCCAAGATTCCTATAGCTCCTACAATGAGCAGTTCTTC
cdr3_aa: CASSQDSYSSYNEQFF